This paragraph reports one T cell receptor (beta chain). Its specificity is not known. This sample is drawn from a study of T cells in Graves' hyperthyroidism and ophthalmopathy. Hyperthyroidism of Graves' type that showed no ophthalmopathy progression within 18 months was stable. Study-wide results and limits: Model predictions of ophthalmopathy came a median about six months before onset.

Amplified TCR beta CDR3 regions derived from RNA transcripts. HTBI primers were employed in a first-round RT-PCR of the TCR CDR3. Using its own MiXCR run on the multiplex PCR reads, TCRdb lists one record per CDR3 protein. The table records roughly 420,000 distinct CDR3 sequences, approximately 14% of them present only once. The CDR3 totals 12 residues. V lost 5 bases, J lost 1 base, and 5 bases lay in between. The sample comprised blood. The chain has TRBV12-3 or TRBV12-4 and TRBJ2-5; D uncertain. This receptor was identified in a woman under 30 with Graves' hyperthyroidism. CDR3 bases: TGTGCCAGCAGTACCCTCCAAGAGACCCAGTACTTC. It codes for CASSTLQETQYF.